This T cell receptor beta chain is drawn from a study of control samples from healthy donors and cancer patients. Clones were sequenced by immunoSEQ multiplex PCR, and TCRdb holds only the in-frame ones, with some missing. The sample includes tens of thousands of clones, about 90% of them seen just once. Only one count was recorded for this clone. Trimming cost V 4 bases and J 0 bases, with 12 bases left between them. This CDR3 has 15 residues. The germline CDR1 and CDR2 sequences are SGHRS and YFSETQ. Sample: PBMCs. This chain connects TRBV5-1 to TRBJ2-3; TRBD2 might be the D (5 bases). The receptor comes from a woman in her fifties or sixties with head and neck cancer. The CDR3 protein is CASSIGGSSTDTQYF. The CDR3 coding sequence is TGCGCCAGCAGCATTGGAGGATCTAGCACAGATACGCAGTATTTT. The full variable domain, in which reference TRBV5-1 and TRBJ2-3 provide the parts outside the CDR3, is KAGVTQTPRYLIKTRGQQVTLSCSPISGHRSVSWYQQTPGQGLQFLFEYFSETQRNKGNFPGRFSGRQFSNSRSEMNVSTLELGDSALYLCASSIGGSSTDTQYFGPGTRLTVL.